The next 2 T cell receptor beta chains were all read from a single sample in a study of T cells in Graves' hyperthyroidism and ophthalmopathy. Researchers amplified the TCR beta CDR3 regions from RNA transcripts. The HTBI primer set was used in a first-round RT-PCR of the TCR CDR3. TCRdb ran MiXCR on the multiplex PCR reads and lists one entry per CDR3 protein. The sample has roughly 500,000 distinct CDR3 sequences, around 45% seen once. The sequenced material came from peripheral blood or thyroid tissue (not recorded which). Receptor source: an adult woman with Graves' disease, either hyperthyroidism or ophthalmopathy (not recorded which).

In its sample, this clonotype was seen a few times. J is TRBJ2-7 and V is TRBV7-3, with TRBD1 as a possible D gene (5 bases). This CDR3 is 15 amino acids long. Per germline, CDR1 SGHTA and CDR2 FQGTGA. The V gene lost 2 bases and the J gene lost 0 bases, with 11 bases spanning the gap. CDR3 region: CASSLRQGSSYEQYF. The CDR3 DNA sequence: TGTGCCAGCAGCTTACGGCAGGGATCCTCCTACGAGCAGTACTTC.

The genes are TRBV29-1 and TRBJ2-7; D may match TRBD1 or TRBD2 (6 bases each). The CDR3 length is 13 residues. Per the germline V gene, CDR1 is SQVTM and CDR2 is ANQGSEA. V lost 7 bases to trimming and J lost 4 bases, with 17 bases between them. The CDR3 bases are TGCAGCGCCCGAGGGGGGACATCATACGAGCAGTACTTC. As protein: CSARGGTSYEQYF.